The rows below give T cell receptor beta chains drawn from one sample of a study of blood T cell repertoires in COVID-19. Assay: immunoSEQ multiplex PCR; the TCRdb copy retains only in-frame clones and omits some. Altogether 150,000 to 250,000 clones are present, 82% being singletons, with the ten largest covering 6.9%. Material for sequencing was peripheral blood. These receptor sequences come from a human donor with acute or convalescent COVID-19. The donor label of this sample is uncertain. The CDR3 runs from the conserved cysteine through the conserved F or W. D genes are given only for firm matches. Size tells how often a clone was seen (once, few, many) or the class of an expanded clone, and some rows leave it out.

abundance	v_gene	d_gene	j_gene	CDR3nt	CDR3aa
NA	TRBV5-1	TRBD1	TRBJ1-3	TGCGCCAGCAGCTTTCAGGGGGACGGAAACACCATATATTTT	CASSFQGDGNTIYF
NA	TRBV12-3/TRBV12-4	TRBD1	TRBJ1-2	TGTGCCAGCAGCCCTCAGGGGGTCTATGGCTACACCTTC	CASSPQGVYGYTF
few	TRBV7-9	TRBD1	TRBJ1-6	TGTGCCAGCAGCCAGGGGGCCAATTCACCCCTCCACTTT	CASSQGANSPLHF
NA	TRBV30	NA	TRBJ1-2	TGTGCCTCCACTATTCTTGAGGAGACGAACTATGGCTACACCTTC	CASTILEETNYGYTF
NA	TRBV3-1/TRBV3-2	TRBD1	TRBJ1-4	TGTGCCAGCAGCCTTGGGACAGACAATGAAAAACTGTTTTTT	CASSLGTDNEKLFF
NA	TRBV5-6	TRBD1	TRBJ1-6	TGTGCCAGCAGCTTGGGGACAGGGGGCATTAATTCACCCCTCCACTTT	CASSLGTGGINSPLHF
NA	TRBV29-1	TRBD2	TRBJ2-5	TGCAGCGTCAGTAGTCCTAGCGGGAGGGGAGAGACCCAGTACTTC	CSVSSPSGRGETQYF
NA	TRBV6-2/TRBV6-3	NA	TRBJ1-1	TGTGCCAGCAGTTACTCGGGGGGCACTGAAGCTTTCTTT	CASSYSGGTEAFF
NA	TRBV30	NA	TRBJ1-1	TGTGCCTGGAGCGACAGTACTGAAGCTTTCTTT	CAWSDSTEAFF
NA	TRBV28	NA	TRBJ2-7	TGTGCCAGCAGTTCGTTCTACGAGCAGTACTTC	CASSSFYEQYF
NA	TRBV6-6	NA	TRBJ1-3	TGTGCCAGCAGGGCCCCGGGACTGGGGGGAAACACCATATATTTT	CASRAPGLGGNTIYF
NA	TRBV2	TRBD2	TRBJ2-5	TGTGCAAAGCGGGAGGCAGAGACCCAGTACTTC	CAKREAETQYF
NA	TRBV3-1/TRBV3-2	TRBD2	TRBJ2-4	TGTGCCAGCAGCCAGCGGGAGGGCCAAAACATTCAGTACTTC	CASSQREGQNIQYF
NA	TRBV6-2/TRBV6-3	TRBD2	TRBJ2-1	TGTGCCAGCAGTTACTCTCCCCCTAGCGGGATCTACAATGAGCAGTTCTTC	CASSYSPPSGIYNEQFF
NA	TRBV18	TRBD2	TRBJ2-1	TGTGCCAGCTCCCAAGCGGGAGTTCCCTACAATGAGCAGTTCTTC	CASSQAGVPYNEQFF
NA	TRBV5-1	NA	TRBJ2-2	TGCGCCAGCAGCTTGGCAGGCCCGTGGGCCGGGGAGCTGTTTTTT	CASSLAGPWAGELFF
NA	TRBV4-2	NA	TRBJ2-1	TGTGCCAGCAGCCAAGATAGGGGGGGAGTATTCAGCTCCTACAATGAGCAGTTCTTC	CASSQDRGGVFSSYNEQFF
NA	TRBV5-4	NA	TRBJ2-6	TGTGCCAGCAGCCTGCTGGCAGGGAAGAGCTCTGGGGCCAACGTCCTGACTTTC	CASSLLAGKSSGANVLTF
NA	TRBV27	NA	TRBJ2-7	TGTGCCAGCAAACGTACAGGTTACTACGAGCAGTACTTC	CASKRTGYYEQYF
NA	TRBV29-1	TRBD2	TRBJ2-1	TGCAGCGTTGAAGGGAGGACTAGCGGGAGTAGGGATGAGCAGTTCTTC	CSVEGRTSGSRDEQFF
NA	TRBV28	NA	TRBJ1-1	TGTGCCAGCAGCCGCCCCGGGTGGGACACTGAAGCTTTCTTT	CASSRPGWDTEAFF
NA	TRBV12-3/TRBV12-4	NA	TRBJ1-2	TGTGCCAGCAGTTTCTCCCGTTATGGCTACACCTTC	CASSFSRYGYTF
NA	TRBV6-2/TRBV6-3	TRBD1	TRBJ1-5	TGTGCCAGCAGTGTTTACAGGGGTGGCAATCAGCCCCAGCATTTT	CASSVYRGGNQPQHF
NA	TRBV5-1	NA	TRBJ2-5	TGCGCCAGCAGCTCATTGACAGGCGAGGGGGAGACCCAGTACTTC	CASSSLTGEGETQYF
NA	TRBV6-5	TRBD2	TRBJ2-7	TGTGCCAGCAGTCCCTCGGGACTAGCCCTCTACGAGCAGTACTTC	CASSPSGLALYEQYF
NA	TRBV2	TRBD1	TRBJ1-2	TGTGCCAGCAGTAGTTCGCGGACAGGGGCTAACTATGGCTACACCTTC	CASSSSRTGANYGYTF
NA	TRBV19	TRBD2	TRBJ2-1	TGTGCCAGTAGTATAGACGCCCCTGGACTAGCGGGAGGCAATGAGCAGTTCTTC	CASSIDAPGLAGGNEQFF
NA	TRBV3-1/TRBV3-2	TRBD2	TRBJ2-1	TGTGCCAGCAGCCAAGATCGGGTAGCGGGAGCGCATGAGCAGTTCTTC	CASSQDRVAGAHEQFF
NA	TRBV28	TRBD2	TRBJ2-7	TGTGCCAGCAGAGACCCTGCGGGAGGTGTCTACGAGCAGTACTTC	CASRDPAGGVYEQYF
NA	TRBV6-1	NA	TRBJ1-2	TGTGCCAGTTTTCTGCCCGGGACGGGAGATTTCGCCTTC	CASFLPGTGDFAF
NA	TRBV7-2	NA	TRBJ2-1	TGTGCCAGCAGCTTAGCGGAGCAGGGCCTTAAACGGCAGTTCTTC	CASSLAEQGLKRQFF
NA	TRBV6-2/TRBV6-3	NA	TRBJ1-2	TGTGCCAGCACCCCAGACAGCCTCTTTAACTATGGCTACACCTTC	CASTPDSLFNYGYTF
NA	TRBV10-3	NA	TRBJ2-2	TGTGCCATCAGTGAGTCGGGGCCAGATAGAGGGGAGCTGTTTTTT	CAISESGPDRGELFF
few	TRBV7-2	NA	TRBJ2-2	TGTGCCAGCAGCTTATTAGCGCCCGGGGAGCTGTTTTTT	CASSLLAPGELFF
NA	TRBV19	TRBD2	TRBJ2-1	TGTGCCAGTAGTAAGGATTGGGGACTAGCGGGAGAGAATGAGCAGTTCTTC	CASSKDWGLAGENEQFF
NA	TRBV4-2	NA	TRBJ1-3	TGTGCCAGCAGCCAAGATTGGGGGCCCCCTGGAAACACCATATATTTT	CASSQDWGPPGNTIYF
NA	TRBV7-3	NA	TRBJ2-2	TGTGCCAGCAGCTTAGAGCCCACGACAGGGAACACCGGGGAGCTGTTTTTT	CASSLEPTTGNTGELFF
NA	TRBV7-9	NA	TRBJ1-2	TGTGCCAGCAGCTTACTGTCAGGGGACTATGGCTACACCTTC	CASSLLSGDYGYTF
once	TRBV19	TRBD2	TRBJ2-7	TGTGCCAGTAGAAAATCGACTAGCGGGGGATCCTACGAGCAGTACTTC	CASRKSTSGGSYEQYF
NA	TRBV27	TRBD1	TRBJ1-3	TGTGCCAGCAGCCGGAGACAGGGAGACACCATATATTTT	CASSRRQGDTIYF
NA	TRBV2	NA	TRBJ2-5	TGTGCCAGCCAGATATCCCAAGAGACCCAGTACTTC	CASQISQETQYF
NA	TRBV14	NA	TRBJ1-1	TGTGCCAGCAGCCCGGTGGTAGGGAAGGGGACTGAAGCTTTCTTT	CASSPVVGKGTEAFF
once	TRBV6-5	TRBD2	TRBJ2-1	TGTGCCAGCAGGGACGGGACTAGCGGGAGGAATGAGCAGTTCTTC	CASRDGTSGRNEQFF
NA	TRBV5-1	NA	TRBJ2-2	TGCGCCAGCAGCTTGGCACTAGGTCCCGGGGAGCTGTTTTTT	CASSLALGPGELFF
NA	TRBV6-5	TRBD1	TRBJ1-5	TGTGCCAGCAGTCCTGACAGGGACCATCAGCCCCAGCATTTT	CASSPDRDHQPQHF
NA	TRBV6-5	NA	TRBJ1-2	TGTGCCAGCCACCCGTCAGGATATGGCTACACCTTC	CASHPSGYGYTF
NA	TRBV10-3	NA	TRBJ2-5	TGTGCCATCAGTGACCCCCGAGGGCCTTTTGAGACCCAGTACTTC	CAISDPRGPFETQYF
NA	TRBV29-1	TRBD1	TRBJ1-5	TGCAGCGTTTCGACAGGGGGCGCGGTACAGCCCCAGCATTTT	CSVSTGGAVQPQHF
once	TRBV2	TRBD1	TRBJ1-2	TGTGCCAGATGGGGACAGGGTGACTATGGCTACACCTTC	CARWGQGDYGYTF
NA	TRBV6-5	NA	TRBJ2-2	TGTGCCAGCAGTTCGGGGAGGGAGCTGTTTTTT	CASSSGRELFF
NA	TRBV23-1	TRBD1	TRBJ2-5	TGCGCCAGCAGTCAATGGGGACAGGGAGAGACCCAGTACTTC	CASSQWGQGETQYF
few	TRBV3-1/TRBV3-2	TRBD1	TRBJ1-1	TGTGCCAGCAGCCTACAGGGGGCGAACACTGAAGCTTTCTTT	CASSLQGANTEAFF
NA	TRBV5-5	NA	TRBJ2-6	TGTGCCAGCAGCTTGTCAGGGATACTATCCTCTGGGGCCAACGTCCTGACTTTC	CASSLSGILSSGANVLTF
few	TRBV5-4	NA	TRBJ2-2	TGTGCCAGCAGCCCCGCTTCCAGGGTGGCCGGGGAGCTGTTTTTT	CASSPASRVAGELFF
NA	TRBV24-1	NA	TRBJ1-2	TGTGCCACCAGTGATCTCCCTGGGGGGACCTATGGCTACACCTTC	CATSDLPGGTYGYTF
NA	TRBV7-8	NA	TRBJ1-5	TGTGCCAGCAGCTTCGGAGCTTATAGCAATCAGCCCCAGCATTTT	CASSFGAYSNQPQHF
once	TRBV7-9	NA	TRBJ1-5	TGTGCCAGCAGCCGTCGAGACACAAATCAGCCCCAGCATTTT	CASSRRDTNQPQHF
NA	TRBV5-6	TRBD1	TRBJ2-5	TGTGCCAGCAGCCCGGGACAGAGAACAGAGACCCAGTACTTC	CASSPGQRTETQYF